This TCR beta chain came from a study of cytomegalovirus exposure and HLA in healthy donors. Findings and limits, study-wide: The study found most TCR sequences rare, yet found some public TCRs in many donors. V- and J-gene trimming of TCR beta was linked (in a later analysis) to a missense DCLRE1C variant.

Donors were ostensibly healthy at sampling, although undocumented immune exposures were probable. CDR3 length equals 16 residues. Per the germline V gene, CDR1 is PRHDT and CDR2 is FYEKMQ (reference sequence). Losses at the gene ends were 2 bases for V and 2 bases for J; bases not matched to a gene: 5. Primers: 60 Vbeta forward and 13 Jbeta reverse. Data came from immunoSEQ multiplex PCR; TCRdb stores just in-frame clones and leaves some out. The sample records roughly 230,000 clones, approximately 91% being singletons. Worth noting for this clone: Its target is unknown.

V gene TRBV13 combines with J gene TRBJ2-5, with 10 positions matching TRBD1. The sequenced material came from PBMCs. This receptor was taken from a girl aged 2-10 years in good health and CMV-seronegative. CDR3 region: CASSLRQGATQETQYF. The CDR3 DNA reads as TGTGCCAGCAGCTTAAGACAGGGGGCGACTCAAGAGACCCAGTACTTC.